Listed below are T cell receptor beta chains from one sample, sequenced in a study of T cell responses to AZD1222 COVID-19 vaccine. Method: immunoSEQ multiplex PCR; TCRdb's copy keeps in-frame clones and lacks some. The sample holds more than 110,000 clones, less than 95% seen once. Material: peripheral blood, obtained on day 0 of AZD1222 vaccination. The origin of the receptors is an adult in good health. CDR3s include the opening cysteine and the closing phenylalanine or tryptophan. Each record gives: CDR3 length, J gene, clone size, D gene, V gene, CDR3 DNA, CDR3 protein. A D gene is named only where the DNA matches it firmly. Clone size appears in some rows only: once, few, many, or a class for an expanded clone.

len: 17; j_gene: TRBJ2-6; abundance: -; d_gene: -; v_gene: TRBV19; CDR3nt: TGTGCCAGTATATCGACAGGGAGGGTCTCTGGGGCCAACGTCCTGACTTTC; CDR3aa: CASISTGRVSGANVLTF
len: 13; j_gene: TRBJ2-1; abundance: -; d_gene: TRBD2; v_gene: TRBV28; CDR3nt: TGTGCCAGCATCAGCGGGGGGTACAATGAGCAGTTCTTC; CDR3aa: CASISGGYNEQFF
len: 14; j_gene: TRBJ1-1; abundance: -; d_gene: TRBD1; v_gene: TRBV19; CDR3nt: TGTGCCAGTAGGGCGACAGGGGACAACACTGAAGCTTTCTTT; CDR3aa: CASRATGDNTEAFF
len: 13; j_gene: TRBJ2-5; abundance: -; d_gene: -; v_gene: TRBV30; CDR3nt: TGTGCCTGGAGGTTGAGGATTCAAGAGACCCAGTACTTC; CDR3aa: CAWRLRIQETQYF
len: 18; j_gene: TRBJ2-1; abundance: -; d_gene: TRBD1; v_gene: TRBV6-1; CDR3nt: TGTGCCAGCAGTGAGTCACATGGGACAGCAACTTCCTACAATGAGCAGTTCTTC; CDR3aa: CASSESHGTATSYNEQFF
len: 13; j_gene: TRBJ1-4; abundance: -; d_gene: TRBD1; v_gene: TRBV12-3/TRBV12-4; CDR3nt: TGTGCCAGCAGCTTAACAGGGGGCGGAAAACTGTTTTTT; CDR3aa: CASSLTGGGKLFF
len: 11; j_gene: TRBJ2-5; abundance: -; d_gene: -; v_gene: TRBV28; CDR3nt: TGTGCCGCCATGCACCAAGAGACCCAGTACTTC; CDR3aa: CAAMHQETQYF
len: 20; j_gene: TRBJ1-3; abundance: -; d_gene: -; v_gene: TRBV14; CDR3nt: TGTGCCAGCAGCCTCTTTTACAGCGAAGTAACGGACGGCCAGGGAAACACCATATATTTT; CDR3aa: CASSLFYSEVTDGQGNTIYF
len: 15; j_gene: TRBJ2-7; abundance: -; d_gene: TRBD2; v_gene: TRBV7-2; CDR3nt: TGTGCCAGCAGGGAAGGACTAGCGGCTTCCTACGAGCAGTACTTC; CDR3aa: CASREGLAASYEQYF
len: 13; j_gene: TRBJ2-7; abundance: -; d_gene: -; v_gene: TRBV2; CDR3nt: TGTGCCAGCAGTGAGTCGGGCAGCTACGAGCAGTACTTC; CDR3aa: CASSESGSYEQYF
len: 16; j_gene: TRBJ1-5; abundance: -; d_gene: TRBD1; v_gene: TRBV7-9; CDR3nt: TGTGCCAGCAGCTTAGGACAGGGGGCGCCGGGACAGCCCCAGCATTTT; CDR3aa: CASSLGQGAPGQPQHF
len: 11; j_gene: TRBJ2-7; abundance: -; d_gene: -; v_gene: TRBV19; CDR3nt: TGTGCCAGTAGGCTTGGGGACGAGCAGTACTTC; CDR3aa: CASRLGDEQYF
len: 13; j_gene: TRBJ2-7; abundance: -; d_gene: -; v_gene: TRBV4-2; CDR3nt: TGTGCCAGCAGCCAAGGGCGAGAGGACGAGCAGTACTTC; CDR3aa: CASSQGREDEQYF
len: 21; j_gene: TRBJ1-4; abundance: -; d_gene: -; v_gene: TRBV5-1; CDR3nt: TGCGCCAGCAGCTTAGCTGCCCCGACAGGACCGGGAGTCCTTCGCGGTGAAAAACTGTTTTTT; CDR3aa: CASSLAAPTGPGVLRGEKLFF
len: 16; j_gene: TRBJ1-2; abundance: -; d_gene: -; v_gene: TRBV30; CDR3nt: TGTGCCTGGAGCCGTCCTGGGACATACACTAACTATGGCTACACCTTC; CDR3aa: CAWSRPGTYTNYGYTF
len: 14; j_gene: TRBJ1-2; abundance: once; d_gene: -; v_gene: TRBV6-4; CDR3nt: TGTGCCAGCAGTGCCTCTTTTGGACCAGCCCACTACACCTTC; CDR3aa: CASSASFGPAHYTF
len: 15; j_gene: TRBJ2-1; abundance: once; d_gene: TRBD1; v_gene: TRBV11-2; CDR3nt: TGTGCCAGCAGCTTAGGACAGGGAAGAATGAATGAGCAGTTCTTC; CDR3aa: CASSLGQGRMNEQFF
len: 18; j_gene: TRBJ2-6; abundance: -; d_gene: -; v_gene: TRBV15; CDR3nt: TGTGCCACCAGCAGGGGGAGGTCAGGATCCTCTGGGGCCAACGTCCTGACTTTC; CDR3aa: CATSRGRSGSSGANVLTF
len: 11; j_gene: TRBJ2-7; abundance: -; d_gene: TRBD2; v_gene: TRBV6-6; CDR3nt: TGTGCCAGCTGGGCGGGAGGCGAGCAGTACTTC; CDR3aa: CASWAGGEQYF
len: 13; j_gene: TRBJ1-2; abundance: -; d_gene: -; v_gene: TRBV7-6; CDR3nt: TGTGCCAGCAGCGCCCTTAAGGGGGATGGCTACACCTTC; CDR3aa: CASSALKGDGYTF
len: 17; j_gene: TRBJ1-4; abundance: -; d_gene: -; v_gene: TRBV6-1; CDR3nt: TGTGCCAGCAGTGACCCGGCCCGAGAGGCGTCTAATGAAAAACTGTTTTTT; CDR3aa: CASSDPAREASNEKLFF
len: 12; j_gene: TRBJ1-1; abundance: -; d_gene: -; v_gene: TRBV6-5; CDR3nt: TGTGCCAGCAGTTACTCAGGACAAGAAGCTTTCTTT; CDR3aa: CASSYSGQEAFF
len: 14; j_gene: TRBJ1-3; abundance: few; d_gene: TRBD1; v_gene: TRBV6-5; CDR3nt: TGTGCCAGCAGTCCAGGGGGACCTGGAAACACCATATATTTT; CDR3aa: CASSPGGPGNTIYF
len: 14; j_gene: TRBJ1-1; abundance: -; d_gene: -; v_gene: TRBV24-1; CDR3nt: TGTGCCACCAGAGAGGGGGGCGTGGGCACTGAAGCTTTCTTT; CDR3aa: CATREGGVGTEAFF
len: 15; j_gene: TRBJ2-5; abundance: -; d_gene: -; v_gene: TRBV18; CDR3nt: TGTGCCAGCTCACCCGGAACAGGGCAGCGAGAGACCCAGTACTTC; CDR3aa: CASSPGTGQRETQYF
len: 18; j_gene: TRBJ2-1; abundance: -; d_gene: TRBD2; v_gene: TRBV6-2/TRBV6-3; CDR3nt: TGTGCCAGCAGTTACTCACCCCCTGGACTAGCGGGAGCAAATGAGCAGTTCTTC; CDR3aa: CASSYSPPGLAGANEQFF
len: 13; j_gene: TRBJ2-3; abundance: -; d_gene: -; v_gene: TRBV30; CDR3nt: TGTGCCTGGAAGGGAGTAGGGACAGATACGCAGTATTTT; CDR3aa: CAWKGVGTDTQYF
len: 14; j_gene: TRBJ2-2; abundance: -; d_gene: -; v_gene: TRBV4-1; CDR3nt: TGCGCCAGCAGCCTCCAGAGTGGGGGTGGGGAGCTGTTTTTT; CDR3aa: CASSLQSGGGELFF
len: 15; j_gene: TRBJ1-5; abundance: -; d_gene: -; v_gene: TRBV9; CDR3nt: TGTGCCAGCAGCGTAGGCGGTGGTCCCGAAGGGCCCCAGCATTTT; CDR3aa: CASSVGGGPEGPQHF
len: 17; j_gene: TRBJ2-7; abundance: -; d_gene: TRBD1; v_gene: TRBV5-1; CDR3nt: TGCGCCAGCAGCCGGACAGGGTGGGTGGAAGGGAACTACGAGCAGTACTTC; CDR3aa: CASSRTGWVEGNYEQYF
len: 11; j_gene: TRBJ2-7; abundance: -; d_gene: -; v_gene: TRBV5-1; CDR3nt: TGCGCCAGCAGCTTTGGCTACGAGCAGTACTTC; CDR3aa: CASSFGYEQYF
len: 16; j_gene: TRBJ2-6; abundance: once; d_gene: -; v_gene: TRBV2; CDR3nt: TGTGCCAGCAGTGATCCAGGGGAATCTGGGGCCAACGTCCTGACTTTC; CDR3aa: CASSDPGESGANVLTF
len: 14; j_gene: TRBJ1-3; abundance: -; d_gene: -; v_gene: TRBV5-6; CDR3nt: TGTGCCAGCAGCTTACAGGTATCTCGGAACACCATATATTTT; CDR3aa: CASSLQVSRNTIYF
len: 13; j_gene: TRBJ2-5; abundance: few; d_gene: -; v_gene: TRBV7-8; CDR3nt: TGTGCCAGCACCCCAGGGAACGGTAAGGCCCAGTACTTC; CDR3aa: CASTPGNGKAQYF
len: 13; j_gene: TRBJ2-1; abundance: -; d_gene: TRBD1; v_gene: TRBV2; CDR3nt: TGTGCCAGCAGTTTGGACAGGGGCCATGAGCAGTTCTTC; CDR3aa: CASSLDRGHEQFF
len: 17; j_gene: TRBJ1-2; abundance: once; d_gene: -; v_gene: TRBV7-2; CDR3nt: TGTGCCAGCAGCTTAGCGCCAGGACGGGCTTTTAACTATGGCTACACCTTC; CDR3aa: CASSLAPGRAFNYGYTF
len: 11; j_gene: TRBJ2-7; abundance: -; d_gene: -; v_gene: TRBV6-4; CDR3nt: TGTGCCAGCCCGCTGAGGGACGAGCAGTACTTC; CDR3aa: CASPLRDEQYF
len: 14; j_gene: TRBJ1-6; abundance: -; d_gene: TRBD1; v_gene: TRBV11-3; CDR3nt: TGTGCCAGCAGCCGCGGGGACAGCCCTTCACCCCTCCACTTT; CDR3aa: CASSRGDSPSPLHF
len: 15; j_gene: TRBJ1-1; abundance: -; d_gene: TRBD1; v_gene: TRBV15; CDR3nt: TGTGCCACCAGCCCCGGGACAGGGGGCCTCACTGAAGCTTTCTTT; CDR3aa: CATSPGTGGLTEAFF
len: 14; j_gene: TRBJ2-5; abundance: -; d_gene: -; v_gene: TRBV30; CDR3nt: TGTGCCTGGAGTGTATCCAGATCCCGAGAGACCCAGTACTTC; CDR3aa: CAWSVSRSRETQYF
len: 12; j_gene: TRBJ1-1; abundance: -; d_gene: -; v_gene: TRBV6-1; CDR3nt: TGTGCCAGCAGTGAAGCAGGCGGGAATGCTTTCTTT; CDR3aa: CASSEAGGNAFF
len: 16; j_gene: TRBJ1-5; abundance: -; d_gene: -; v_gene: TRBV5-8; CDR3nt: TGTGCCAGCAGCTTTTCTGGGGCCCCGCCTAATCAGCCCCAGCATTTT; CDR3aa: CASSFSGAPPNQPQHF
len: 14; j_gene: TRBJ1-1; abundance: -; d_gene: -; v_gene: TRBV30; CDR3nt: TGTGCCTGGAACTCCGGGACGGTGAACACTGAAGCTTTCTTT; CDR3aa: CAWNSGTVNTEAFF